This entry lists 28 T cell receptor beta chains sequenced from one sample in a study of breast tumors, draining lymph nodes, adjacent tissues. The lymph nodes were axillary draining lymph nodes from breast cancer patients. TCRdb recomputed calls from the multiplex PCR reads with MiXCR, one row per CDR3 protein. This sample has approximately 210,000 distinct CDR3 sequences, with less than 40% found just once. The specimen was axillary lymph node tissue. The receptors stem from a female donor with breast cancer. Some clones in this sample may be carry-over from other donors' samples.

This clonotype was seen at least ten times. The chain carries TRBV2 and TRBJ1-1; TRBD1 agrees at 7 bases. J was trimmed by 3 bases and V by 7 bases; bases with no gene match: 8. Germline CDR1 is SNHLY and CDR2 is FYNNEI. The length of the CDR3 is 14 residues. The CDR3 loop is CASNVQGSDTEAFF. CDR3 sequence (DNA): TGTGCCAGCAATGTACAGGGGAGTGACACTGAAGCTTTCTTT.

The chain employs TRBV28 and TRBJ2-1, with 10 bases fitting TRBD1. CDR1 is MDHEN and CDR2 is SYDVKM in the germline V gene. The CDR3 spans 12 residues. The trim removed 10 bases at V and 10 bases at J, leaving 7 bases unmatched. CDR3 in DNA: TGTGCCACGACAGGGGGCGGCTTGGAGCAGTTCTTC. This translates into CATTGGGLEQFF.

This clonotype was counted once. Relative to the germline gene, one junction end is altered; a read error may explain this. The rearrangement uses TRBV2 and TRBJ1-2; 7 bases are shared with TRBD1. CDR1 is SNHLY, CDR2 FYNNEI, per germline. The length of the CDR3 is 14 residues. The CDR3 spells CASSRTGKDYGYTF. CDR3 coding DNA: TGTGCCAGCAGTCGGACAGGAAAAGACTACGGCTACACCTTC.

This clonotype came up many times. The CDR3 loop reads CATSAGGEQPQHF. CDR3 DNA sequence: TGTGCCACCAGTGCCGGGGGAGAACAGCCCCAGCATTTT. The chain couples TRBV24-1 to TRBJ1-5; weak D call: TRBD1 (5 bases). The CDR3 totals 13 residues. Trimming left V 5 bases short and J 7 bases short, with 11 bases between. CDR1 is KGHDR and CDR2 is SFDVKD in the germline V gene.

With regard to this clonotype: Mismatch with germline at one junction end may stem from a read error. This sequence joins TRBV6-5 and TRBJ2-7, with D unresolved. The CDR3 extends over 13 amino acids. Germline lookup yields CDR1 MNHEY and CDR2 SVGAGI. The CDR3 nucleotides read TGTGCCAGCAGTCACTCGAATGCGCGCGAGCAGTACTTC. It codes for CASSHSNAREQYF.

This CDR3 is CASSYRGLAAGQPQHF. As DNA, the CDR3 is TGTGCCAGCAGTTACCGCGGACTCGCAGCCGGGCAGCCCCAGCATTTT. The chain couples TRBV6-2 or TRBV6-3 to TRBJ1-5; D is undetermined. This CDR3 has 16 amino acids. The V gene's germline CDR1 is MNHEY and CDR2 SVGEGT. The V gene lost 2 bases and the J gene lost 7 bases, with 18 bases spanning the gap.

This clonotype came up many times. This sequence joins TRBV30 and TRBJ1-6, with D possibly being TRBD1 (5 bases). Germline V gene data show CDR1 as GTSNPN and CDR2 as SVGIG (reference sequence). The length of the CDR3 is 14 residues. Between the trimmed V and J ends, which lost 8 bases and 7 bases, there was a span of 18 bases. The CDR3 region has the DNA TGTGCCGCGCCGAATTGGGGGGGGAATTCACCCCTCCACTTT. Translating it yields CAAPNWGGNSPLHF.

This clonotype was seen many times. V usage is TRBV20-1 and J usage is TRBJ2-3; 7 bases line up with TRBD2. Germline loops: CDR1 DFQATT, CDR2 SNEGSKA (reference sequence). The CDR3 totals 15 residues. After removal of 6 bases from V and 1 base from J, the junction contained 10 bases not matched to a gene. For the CDR3, the DNA is TGCAGTGCCCAGGCGGGAGAACGGCGCACAGATACGCAGTATTTT. This sequence encodes CSAQAGERRTDTQYF.

J is TRBJ1-2 and V is TRBV5-8, with D possibly matching TRBD1 (5 bases). Trimming stripped 4 bases from V and 4 bases from J, with 17 bases between. CDR3 length: 15 amino acids. The germline CDR1 and CDR2 sequences are SGHTS and YDEGEE. The CDR3 DNA sequence: TGTGCCAGCAGCCCGGTGGGACCGTCCCCCTATGGCTACACCTTC. Encoded protein: CASSPVGPSPYGYTF.

The genes are TRBV6-1 and TRBJ2-2, with 7 positions matching TRBD1. CDR1 MNHNS and CDR2 SASEGT come from the germline V gene. CDR3 length: 14 amino acids. J lost 4 bases, V lost 7 bases, and 6 bases had no gene match. CDR3 region: CASTRQGGTGELFF. The CDR3 region has the DNA TGTGCCAGCACCCGACAGGGTGGCACCGGGGAGCTGTTTTTT.

Of note for this clonotype: This may be a read error, as it is one base from a much larger clone. J is TRBJ2-5 and V is TRBV6-4; D remains unclear. The V end lost 0 bases, the J end lost 8 bases, and 13 bases lay between the germline ends. CDR1 is MRHNA and CDR2 is SNTAGT in the germline V gene. The CDR3 has 14 amino acids. The CDR3 sequence: CASSDSHPNPTQYF. As DNA, the CDR3 is TGTGCCAGCAGTGACTCACATCCCAACCCTACCCAGTACTTC.

This clonotype was seen at least ten times. The V and J genes are TRBV12-3 or TRBV12-4 and TRBJ1-2; weak D call: TRBD1 (5 bases). CDR3 size: 14 residues. With 7 bases removed from V and 1 base from J, the gap between germline ends came to 13 bases. This CDR3 reads CASTQSRGNYGYTF. The CDR3, as DNA: TGTGCCAGCACCCAGTCTAGGGGTAACTATGGCTACACCTTC.

The rearrangement uses TRBV7-9 and TRBJ2-1; a weak D match, TRBD2 (6 bases). V lost 4 bases and J 8 bases, leaving 12 bases between the germline ends. The CDR3 is made up of 13 amino acids. CDR1 is SEHNR and CDR2 is FQNEAQ in the germline V gene (reference sequence). The CDR3 reads CASSWGGVDEQFF. In DNA form, the CDR3 reads TGTGCCAGCAGCTGGGGAGGTGTCGATGAGCAGTTCTTC.

This clonotype was recorded a few times. A read error may explain this, as a much larger clone is one base away. The gene calls are TRBV12-3 or TRBV12-4 and TRBJ1-2; D is possibly TRBD1 (6 bases). The V and J ends lost 3 bases and 5 bases respectively, with 13 bases between them. The CDR3 is 14 amino acids. CDR3 DNA: TGTGCCAGCAGTTTCACAGGGAGCCTTTATGGCTACACCTTC. Translating gives CASSFTGSLYGYTF.

The chain uses TRBV7-3 and TRBJ2-7; TRBD2 matches at 11 bases. The V gene's germline CDR1 is SGHTA and CDR2 FQGTGA. With 5 bases clipped from V and 6 bases from J, the junction kept 9 bases outside the gene matches. There are 15 residues in the CDR3. The CDR3, as DNA: TGTGCCAGCAGCCCCCTCACTAGCGGGAGACGCGAGCAGTACTTC. The encoded protein is CASSPLTSGRREQYF.

This clonotype was seen repeatedly, ten times or more. This chain joins TRBV5-6 and TRBJ1-5; a possible D gene is TRBD1 (5 bases). V lost 2 bases and J 6 bases, leaving 15 bases between the germline ends. The CDR3 has 15 residues. The germline gives CDR1 SGHDT, CDR2 YYEEEE. The CDR3 DNA reads TGTGCCAGCAGCTTACTGAGCCAGGGAGGTCAGCCCCAGCATTTT. It specifies CASSLLSQGGQPQHF.

This clonotype has a count of ten or more. CDR3 nucleotides: TGTGCCAGCAGCCCCAGTGGGGGCAATCAGCCCCAGCATTTT. As protein: CASSPSGGNQPQHF. The J gene is TRBJ1-5, the V gene TRBV12-3 or TRBV12-4, with D unclear. Trimming took off 6 bases at V and 2 bases at J, with 11 bases between the two ends. The CDR3 has 14 residues.

This clonotype showed up many times. V usage is TRBV13 and J usage is TRBJ1-3; a weak D match, TRBD1 (6 bases). The ends were cut back, 3 bases at V and 4 bases at J, with 10 bases in the middle. Germline assignment: CDR1 PRHDT and CDR2 FYEKMQ (reference sequence). The CDR3 extends over 14 amino acids. The CDR3 here is CASSFGGRGNTIYF. CDR3 sequence (DNA): TGTGCCAGCAGCTTTGGGGGGCGAGGAAACACCATATATTTT.

The rearrangement uses TRBV30 and TRBJ2-2, with D unclear. The CDR3 totals 12 residues. V lost 2 bases, J lost 7 bases, and 8 bases lay in between. Germline assignment: CDR1 GTSNPN and CDR2 SVGIG (reference sequence). The CDR3 protein is CAWSYGSGELFF. CDR3 DNA: TGTGCCTGGAGTTACGGTAGCGGGGAGCTGTTTTTT.

This clonotype was counted ten times or more. The rearrangement links TRBV4-2 to TRBJ1-6; maybe TRBD1 (5 bases). This CDR3 is built from 14 residues. Germline-derived CDR1 and CDR2 are LGHNA and YNFKEQ. V dropped 5 bases and J dropped 8 bases, with 13 bases sitting between them. CDR3 in amino acids: CASSGPGLHSPLHF. CDR3 nucleotides: TGTGCCAGCAGCGGACCGGGACTACATTCACCCCTCCACTTT.

For this clonotype: One end of the junction does not line up with germline, which may come from a read error. The J gene is TRBJ2-5, the V gene TRBV12-3 or TRBV12-4; D gene unclear. There are 12 residues in the CDR3. CDR3 loop: CASMRQQEPQYF. CDR3 DNA sequence: TGTGCCAGCATGCGCCAGCAAGAGCCCCAGTACTTC.

This clonotype was observed a handful of times. A much larger clonotype is one base distant, so this may be a read error. The chain recombines TRBV20-1 with TRBJ2-7; 8 nucleotides line up with TRBD1. Germline CDR1 is DFQATT and CDR2 is SNEGSKA (reference sequence). V shed 3 bases, J shed 7 bases, and the junction held 17 bases outside the gene matches. The CDR3 is 16 residues long. The CDR3, as DNA: TGCAGTGCTAGGTCGCTCGCGGGACAGGCGGCTTCGGAGCAGTACTTC. Translation gives CSARSLAGQAASEQYF.

About this clonotype: The junction does not match germline at one end; this may be a read error. The genes are TRBV11-2 and TRBJ1-1; D gene unclear. Germline CDR1 SGHAT, CDR2 FQNNGV. There are 15 residues in the CDR3. CDR3 sequence: CASSLGFGVNTEASF. DNA of the CDR3: TGTGCCAGCAGCTTAGGGTTCGGAGTGAACACTGAAGCTTCCTTT.

This clonotype occurred many times. The CDR3 bases are TGTGCCAGCAGTAACACCGGGACAGACGGCCGCGAGCAGTACTTC. Residues: CASSNTGTDGREQYF. The rearrangement uses TRBV12-3 or TRBV12-4 and TRBJ2-7; 7 bases align to TRBD1. This CDR3 has 15 amino acids. Trimming cost V 5 bases and J 6 bases; bases outside gene matches: 13.

The chain combines TRBV29-1 with TRBJ1-3; D not certain. Germline lookup yields CDR1 SQVTM and CDR2 ANQGSEA. The V end was cut by 3 bases, the J end by 6 bases, with 9 bases between. The CDR3 covers 12 residues. The CDR3 DNA reads TGCAGCGTTGAGGCGGCCGCAAACACCATATATTTT. This codes for CSVEAAANTIYF.

This clonotype has more than one count but fewer than ten. It may be a read error: a sequence one base away is much more abundant. J is TRBJ2-1 and V is TRBV20-1; 7 bases align to TRBD2. There are 11 residues in the CDR3. Germline CDR1 DFQATT, CDR2 SNEGSKA (reference sequence). The CDR3 coding sequence is TGCAGTGCTAGAATAGCGGGTGAGCAGTCCTTC. Its translation is CSARIAGEQSF.

V usage is TRBV5-1 and J usage is TRBJ2-5; TRBD1 might be the D (5 bases). Germline CDR1 SGHRS, CDR2 YFSETQ. The CDR3 sequence is 15 residues long. V lost 3 bases, J lost 5 bases, and 17 bases lay in between. The CDR3 loop reads CASSSGNLGHETQYF. The CDR3 DNA is TGCGCCAGCAGCTCGGGCAACCTGGGGCACGAGACCCAGTACTTC.

With respect to this clonotype: Just one base apart from a much larger clone, this may be a read error. The chain carries TRBV3-1 and TRBJ1-2; 7 nucleotides line up with TRBD1. The CDR3 length is 13 residues. Germline lookup yields CDR1 LGHDT and CDR2 YNNKEL (reference sequence). The CDR3 loop is CASSPQGLGGCTF. The CDR3 DNA is TGTGCCAGCAGCCCACAGGGGTTAGGTGGCTGCACCTTC. Supplemented by reference TRBV3-1 and TRBJ1-2, the full variable domain reads DTAVSQTPKYLVTQMGNDKSIKCEQNLGHDTMYWYKQDSKKFLKIMFSYNNKELIINETVPNRFSPKSPDKAHLNLHINSLELGDSAVYFCASSPQGLGGCTFGSGTRLTVV.